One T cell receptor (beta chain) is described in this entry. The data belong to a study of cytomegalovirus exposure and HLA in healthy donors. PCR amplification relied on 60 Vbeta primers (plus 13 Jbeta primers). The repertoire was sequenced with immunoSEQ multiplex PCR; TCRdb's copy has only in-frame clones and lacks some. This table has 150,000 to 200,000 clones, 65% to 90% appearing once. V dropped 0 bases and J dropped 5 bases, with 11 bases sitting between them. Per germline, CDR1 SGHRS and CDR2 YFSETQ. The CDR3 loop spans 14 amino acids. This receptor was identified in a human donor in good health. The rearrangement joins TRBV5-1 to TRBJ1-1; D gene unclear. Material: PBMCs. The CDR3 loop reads CASSLAGVRTEAFF. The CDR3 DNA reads TGCGCCAGCAGCTTGGCGGGAGTTCGAACTGAAGCTTTCTTT.